The rows below give T cell receptor beta chains drawn from one sample of a study of blood T cell repertoires in COVID-19. Here immunoSEQ multiplex PCR was the method, and the copy in TCRdb shows in-frame clones only, minus some. The sample includes approximately 82,000 clones, 82% of them seen just once. The source material was peripheral blood. The receptor set was obtained from a man aged 45 to 65 with active or convalescent COVID-19. Both conserved end residues are part of each CDR3. The order of the fields is V gene, clone size, J gene, D gene, CDR3 protein, CDR3 DNA. The D gene is left open where the match is weak. Where a row states a size, it is once, few, many or the class of an expanded clone; other rows omit it.

TRBV29-1	NA	TRBJ2-1	TRBD2	CSVEGRGGISYNEQFF	TGCAGCGTTGAAGGGCGGGGGGGCATCAGTTACAATGAGCAGTTCTTC
TRBV10-3	NA	TRBJ1-4	NA	CAISESAGREKLFF	TGTGCCATCAGTGAGTCGGCAGGGAGGGAAAAACTGTTTTTT
TRBV7-9	NA	TRBJ2-1	TRBD1	CASSLPGTGRNNEQFF	TGTGCCAGCAGCCTCCCCGGGACAGGGAGGAACAATGAGCAGTTCTTC
TRBV7-2	NA	TRBJ1-5	NA	CASSLGFGRFSNQPQHF	TGTGCCAGCAGCTTAGGGTTTGGCAGGTTTAGCAATCAGCCCCAGCATTTT
TRBV14	NA	TRBJ2-5	TRBD1	CASSQETGTFQETQYF	TGTGCCAGCAGCCAAGAGACAGGGACCTTCCAAGAGACCCAGTACTTC
TRBV11-3	NA	TRBJ2-7	TRBD1	CASSRRDSPYEQYF	TGTGCCAGCAGCCGCAGGGACAGCCCCTACGAGCAGTACTTC
TRBV19	once	TRBJ2-5	NA	CASSTRTSRETQYF	TGTGCCAGTAGTACCCGGACATCTCGGGAGACCCAGTACTTC
TRBV5-5	NA	TRBJ2-1	TRBD2	CASGQLGERGGTEQFF	TGTGCCAGCGGTCAATTAGGTGAGCGGGGGGGCACTGAGCAGTTCTTC
TRBV24-1	NA	TRBJ2-1	TRBD1	CATSETGQSSEQFF	TGTGCCACCAGTGAAACGGGACAGTCAAGTGAGCAGTTCTTC
TRBV7-8	NA	TRBJ2-6	TRBD2	CASSSSGTSGGGLSGANVLTF	TGTGCCAGCAGCTCTTCCGGGACTAGCGGGGGAGGCCTCTCTGGGGCCAACGTCCTGACTTTC
TRBV9	NA	TRBJ2-7	NA	CASSSHRSDSYEQYF	TGTGCCAGCAGCTCGCACAGGTCCGACTCCTACGAGCAGTACTTC
TRBV5-1	once	TRBJ1-1	TRBD1	CASSGGTAMNTEAFF	TGCGCCAGCAGCGGAGGGACAGCCATGAACACTGAAGCTTTCTTT
TRBV7-2	NA	TRBJ2-3	TRBD2	CASYRQRGGPDTQYF	TGTGCCAGCTATCGTCAACGGGGGGGCCCAGATACGCAGTATTTT
TRBV6-5	NA	TRBJ2-5	TRBD1	CASSRQGAETQYF	TGTGCCAGCAGCCGACAGGGGGCGGAGACCCAGTACTTC
TRBV5-1	NA	TRBJ2-2	NA	CASSPGTGELFF	TGCGCCAGCTCTCCGGGCACCGGGGAGCTGTTTTTT
TRBV30	NA	TRBJ2-7	TRBD1	CAWTRQGSAYEQYF	TGTGCCTGGACACGACAGGGTTCCGCCTACGAGCAGTACTTC
TRBV4-1	NA	TRBJ1-1	NA	CASSRSGYSPEAFF	TGCGCCAGCAGCCGGTCAGGATACTCCCCTGAAGCTTTCTTT
TRBV12-3/TRBV12-4	NA	TRBJ2-2	NA	CASSLSNIGELFF	TGTGCCAGCAGTTTAAGCAATATCGGGGAGCTGTTTTTT
TRBV28	NA	TRBJ2-3	NA	CASSLGGADTQYF	TGTGCCAGCAGTTTGGGGGGTGCAGATACGCAGTATTTT
TRBV19	NA	TRBJ1-5	NA	CASSKGSPRHF	TGTGCCAGTAGTAAGGGGTCCCCCCGTCATTTT
TRBV20-1	few	TRBJ1-3	TRBD1	CSASMGQQGNTIYF	TGCAGTGCTAGTATGGGACAGCAGGGAAACACCATATATTTT
TRBV6-5	NA	TRBJ1-1	TRBD1	CASSSLFQGGNTEAFF	TGTGCCAGCAGTTCATTATTTCAGGGGGGGAACACTGAAGCTTTCTTT
TRBV27	NA	TRBJ2-1	NA	CASSSTSSEQFF	TGTGCCAGCAGTTCGACTAGTTCTGAGCAGTTCTTC
TRBV9	few	TRBJ2-3	TRBD2	CASSRTSGGFTDTQYF	TGTGCCAGCAGCAGAACTAGCGGGGGCTTCACAGATACGCAGTATTTT
TRBV11-2	NA	TRBJ1-1	NA	CASSLTGAGDTEAFF	TGTGCCAGCAGCCTAACGGGGGCGGGGGACACTGAAGCTTTCTTT
TRBV30	NA	TRBJ1-2	NA	CAWSVAGVVVTF	TGTGCCTGGAGTGTAGCAGGCGTTGTTGTAACCTTC
TRBV19	NA	TRBJ1-6	TRBD1	CASSLLSTGDSPLHF	TGTGCCAGTAGTCTTTTATCGACAGGGGATTCACCCCTCCACTTT
TRBV24-1	NA	TRBJ1-2	NA	CATSDSLDRPGYTF	TGTGCCACCAGTGATTCGCTTGACAGGCCCGGCTACACCTTC
TRBV5-1	NA	TRBJ2-1	NA	CASMFGTNYNEQFF	TGCGCCAGCATGTTCGGGACAAATTACAATGAGCAGTTCTTC
TRBV4-1	NA	TRBJ2-1	TRBD2	CASSQIAGGPHEQFF	TGCGCCAGCAGCCAAATAGCGGGGGGGCCTCATGAGCAGTTCTTC
TRBV5-1	NA	TRBJ2-3	NA	CASSLSPAGTDTQYF	TGCGCCAGCAGCTTGAGTCCCGCGGGCACAGATACGCAGTATTTT
TRBV3-1/TRBV3-2	once	TRBJ1-2	TRBD1	CASSQGDRAYGYTF	TGTGCCAGCAGCCAAGGGGACAGAGCCTATGGCTACACCTTC
TRBV7-9	NA	TRBJ2-7	NA	CASSLDSSYEQYF	TGTGCCAGCAGCTTAGACAGTTCCTACGAGCAGTACTTC
TRBV10-3	few	TRBJ2-2	NA	CAIRDSGPGELFF	TGTGCCATCAGGGACTCCGGACCCGGGGAGCTGTTTTTT
TRBV21-1	NA	TRBJ1-1	NA	CASTALRVYTEAFF	TGTGCCAGCACCGCCTTAAGAGTGTACACTGAAGCTTTCTTT
TRBV2	NA	TRBJ2-7	TRBD1	CASSINTGGWQYF	TGTGCCAGCAGTATCAACACAGGGGGTTGGCAGTACTTC
TRBV6-6	few	TRBJ2-3	TRBD2	CASSYAGGSDTQYF	TGTGCCAGCAGTTACGCGGGGGGGTCAGATACGCAGTATTTT
TRBV11-2	NA	TRBJ1-5	NA	CASSLDQGTPYAQHF	TGTGCCAGCAGCTTAGATCAGGGAACGCCTTACGCCCAGCATTTT
TRBV9	NA	TRBJ1-1	TRBD1	CASSPDRGEKAFF	TGTGCCAGCAGCCCGGACAGGGGAGAGAAAGCTTTCTTT
TRBV18	NA	TRBJ1-4	TRBD1	CASSPSTGPNEKLFF	TGTGCCAGCTCACCCTCGACAGGGCCTAATGAAAAACTGTTTTTT
TRBV13	NA	TRBJ1-2	TRBD1	CASSARDRVAGYTF	TGTGCCAGCAGCGCAAGGGACAGGGTGGCTGGCTACACCTTC
TRBV29-1	NA	TRBJ2-7	TRBD2	CSVGGTFSYEQYF	TGCAGCGTGGGGGGGACTTTTTCATACGAGCAGTACTTC
TRBV27	NA	TRBJ1-2	NA	CASSLGRVSYGYTF	TGTGCCAGCAGTTTGGGCAGGGTGAGCTATGGCTACACCTTC
TRBV9	NA	TRBJ2-2	NA	CASSSYRDLNTGELFF	TGTGCCAGCAGCAGCTACAGGGACCTAAACACCGGGGAGCTGTTTTTT
TRBV27	NA	TRBJ2-3	TRBD1	CASSFLDRMSTDTQYF	TGTGCCAGCAGTTTCCTGGACAGGATGAGCACAGATACGCAGTATTTT
TRBV3-1/TRBV3-2	NA	TRBJ2-7	TRBD1	CASSQGTGGSYEQYF	TGTGCCAGCAGCCAAGGGACAGGGGGGTCCTACGAGCAGTACTTC
TRBV14	NA	TRBJ2-7	NA	CASSQATVDYEQYF	TGTGCCAGCAGCCAAGCGACAGTTGACTACGAGCAGTACTTC
TRBV4-3	NA	TRBJ1-5	NA	CASSQDRGSGSQHF	TGCGCCAGCAGCCAAGACAGGGGTTCTGGGTCCCAGCATTTT